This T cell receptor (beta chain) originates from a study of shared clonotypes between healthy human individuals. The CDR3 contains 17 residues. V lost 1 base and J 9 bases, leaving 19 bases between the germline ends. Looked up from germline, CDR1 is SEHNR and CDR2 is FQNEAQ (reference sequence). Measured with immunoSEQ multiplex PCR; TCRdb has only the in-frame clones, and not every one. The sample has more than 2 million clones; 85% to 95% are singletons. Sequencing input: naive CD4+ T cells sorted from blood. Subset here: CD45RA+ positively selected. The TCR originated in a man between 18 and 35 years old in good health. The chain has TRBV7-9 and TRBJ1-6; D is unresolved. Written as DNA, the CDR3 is TGTGCCAGCAGCTTAGGATGGGATTTGGTTTCGGGTTCACCCCTCCACTTT. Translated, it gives CASSLGWDLVSGSPLHF.